The 5 T cell receptor beta chains reported below all come from one sample, sequenced in a study of patients and donors after allogeneic stem cell transplantation. TCRdb re-analysed the RT-PCR reads in MiXCR, keeping a single row per CDR3 protein. The sample shows approximately 430,000 distinct CDR3 sequences, approximately 16% of them seen only once. Sequencing used blood, either unsorted or a sorted T cell fraction (not recorded which). The receptors come from a human donor who was either an allogeneic HSCT recipient or a stem cell or donor lymphocyte infusion donor (not recorded which). It is not recorded whose cells these are; they may come from a transplant donor.

The V call is TRBV5-1, the J call TRBJ2-5, with TRBD2 matching 9 bases. The CDR3 has 16 residues. Germline assignment: CDR1 SGHRS and CDR2 YFSETQ. After removal of 4 bases from V and 5 bases from J, the junction contained 12 bases not matched to a gene. The CDR3 loop reads CASSVRIAGDGETQYF. DNA of the CDR3: TGCGCCAGCAGCGTGAGGATAGCGGGAGACGGTGAGACCCAGTACTTC.

This clonotype was observed a few times. The chain recombines TRBV12-3 or TRBV12-4 with TRBJ2-3; D call uncertain. The CDR3 loop spans 16 amino acids. The V end lost 1 base, the J end lost 4 bases, and 15 bases lay between the germline ends. The CDR3 nucleotides are TGTGCCAGCAGTTTAGAGGGCGGTCAGAGACCAGATACGCAGTATTTT. It encodes CASSLEGGQRPDTQYF.

The chain employs TRBV29-1 and TRBJ2-3; TRBD2 might be the D (5 bases). V was clipped by 2 bases and J by 7 bases, with 13 bases between them. This CDR3 has 13 residues. Germline V gene sequence: CDR1 SQVTM, CDR2 ANQGSEA. The CDR3: CSVEREVKYTQYF. CDR3 DNA sequence: TGCAGCGTTGAACGGGAAGTCAAGTATACGCAGTATTTT.

The gene calls are TRBV19 and TRBJ2-5; 8 bases agree with TRBD2. This CDR3 is 16 amino acids long. V shed 5 bases, J shed 3 bases, and the junction held 11 bases outside the gene matches. The germline gives CDR1 LNHDA, CDR2 SQIVND (reference sequence). CDR3 region: CASSWASGHPKETQYF. CDR3 DNA: TGTGCCAGTAGTTGGGCTAGCGGGCACCCCAAAGAGACCCAGTACTTC.

This clonotype was recorded at least ten times. The chain employs TRBV18 and TRBJ2-1; 7 nucleotides match TRBD2. CDR3 length: 14 residues. V lost 1 base and J lost 3; bases outside the gene matches: 0. Germline CDR1 KGHSH, CDR2 LQKENI. CDR3 residues: CASSPLAGYNEQFF. CDR3 in DNA: TGTGCCAGCTCACCACTAGCGGGCTACAATGAGCAGTTCTTC.